These 15 T cell receptor beta chains were all obtained from the same sample, sequenced in a study of T-cell memory formation after mild COVID-19. Using its own MiXCR run on the 5' RACE reads, TCRdb lists one record per CDR3 protein. The data show about 400,000 distinct CDR3 sequences, with roughly 18% seen just once and about a fifth held by the top ten. Sequenced material: PBMCs or a T cell subset sorted from them (not recorded which). These receptors were taken from a man aged 18 to 35 who had mild COVID-19 (a few samples of this study predate the infection). Cell type and time point are not known.

This clonotype was counted between two and nine times. The chain recombines TRBV7-3 with TRBJ1-1; D remains ambiguous. There are 14 residues in the CDR3. Germline CDR1 and CDR2: SGHTA and FQGTGA. V was cut by 2 bases and J by 4 bases, with 11 bases left in between. CDR3 amino acids: CASSLGRAGTEAFF. Here the CDR3 DNA reads TGTGCCAGCAGCTTAGGTCGGGCAGGCACTGAAGCTTTCTTT.

This clonotype was detected a few times. The chain carries TRBV27 and TRBJ1-5, with 7 bases identical to TRBD1. CDR1 is MNHEY and CDR2 is SMNVEV in the germline V gene (reference sequence). V was pared by 8 bases and J by 6 bases, with 10 bases of the junction left unmatched. The CDR3 sequence is 14 residues long. The CDR3 spells CASREGGVGQPQHF. CDR3 nucleotides: TGTGCCAGCCGCGAAGGGGGCGTGGGTCAGCCCCAGCATTTT.

In this sample, this clonotype turned up a few times. This chain uses TRBV5-5 with TRBJ2-5; D perhaps matches TRBD2 (5 bases). Between the trimmed V and J ends, which lost 1 base and 5 bases, there was a span of 12 bases. The germline CDR1 and CDR2 sequences are SGHKS and YYEKEE (reference sequence). The CDR3 consists of 14 residues. CDR3 residues: CASSLRLPGETQYF. CDR3 in DNA: TGTGCCAGCAGCTTGAGACTACCTGGGGAGACCCAGTACTTC.

The chain combines TRBV18 with TRBJ1-1; possible D gene TRBD1, 6 bases. Germline CDR1 reads KGHSH; CDR2 reads LQKENI. The V end lost 3 bases, the J end lost 6 bases, and 14 bases lay between the germline ends. This CDR3 comprises 14 residues. The CDR3 loop reads CASSPGQWVPEAFF. DNA of the CDR3: TGTGCCAGCTCACCCGGACAGTGGGTCCCTGAAGCTTTCTTT. The whole variable domain, filled in from reference TRBV18 and TRBJ1-1, reads NAGVMQNPRHLVRRRGQEARLRCSPMKGHSHVYWYRQLPEEGLKFMVYLQKENIIDESGMPKERFSAEFPKEGPSILRIQQVVRGDSAAYFCASSPGQWVPEAFFGQGTRLTVV.

The chain recombines TRBV18 with TRBJ2-7; 8 bases fit TRBD1. Unmatched junction bases numbered 7, after V lost 4 bases and J lost 5 bases. CDR1 is KGHSH and CDR2 is LQKENI in the germline V gene. This CDR3 has 14 amino acids. CDR3 coding DNA: TGTGCCAGCTCACTCCAAGGACAGGGCCACGAGCAGTACGTC. Its protein product is CASSLQGQGHEQYV.

The rearrangement joins TRBV7-6 to TRBJ2-3, with TRBD2 identical over 10 bases. V shed 0 bases, J shed 1 base, and the junction held 7 bases outside the gene matches. The length of the CDR3 is 18 residues. CDR1 and CDR2 from the germline V gene are SGHVS and FNYEAQ. CDR3 nucleotides: TGTGCCAGCAGCTTAGCCCAGCGGGGGGGCCTAGGCACAGATACGCAGTATTTT. It translates to CASSLAQRGGLGTDTQYF. The full variable domain, in which reference TRBV7-6 and TRBJ2-3 provide the parts outside the CDR3, is GAGVSQSPRYKVTKRGQDVALRCDPISGHVSLYWYRQALGQGPEFLTYFNYEAQQDKSGLPNDRFSAERPEGSISTLTIQRTEQRDSAMYRCASSLAQRGGLGTDTQYFGPGTRLTVL.

This clonotype was observed a handful of times. The V call is TRBV12-5, the J call TRBJ2-5; 8 bases line up with TRBD1. Germline lookup yields CDR1 LGHNT and CDR2 FRNRAP. The CDR3 contains 14 residues. The junction had 5 bases not matched to a gene; V was cut back by 4 bases and J by 4 bases. The CDR3: CASGWQGATETQYF. DNA for the CDR3: TGTGCTAGTGGTTGGCAGGGGGCGACAGAGACCCAGTACTTC.

A remark on this clonotype: The junction does not match germline at one end; this may be a read error. The chain uses TRBV11-2 and TRBJ2-5, with 8 positions matching TRBD2. Looked up from germline, CDR1 is SGHAT and CDR2 is FQNNGV. This CDR3 has 16 residues. CDR3: CASSLDAGTRSETQYF. As DNA, the CDR3 is TGTGCCAGCAGCCTAGATGCCGGGACTAGGAGTGAGACCCAGTACTTC.

The chain couples TRBV7-9 to TRBJ1-6, with D possibly TRBD1 on 6 matching bases. Germline assignment: CDR1 SEHNR and CDR2 FQNEAQ (reference sequence). The V and J ends lost 5 bases and 6 bases respectively, with 17 bases between them. This CDR3 spans 16 amino acids. The CDR3 spells CASSTLGAGGNSPLHF. The DNA for the CDR3 is TGTGCCAGCAGCACGTTGGGGGCCGGAGGTAATTCACCCCTCCACTTT.

This clonotype was observed a few times. This sequence joins TRBV29-1 and TRBJ2-2, with 8 bases lining up with TRBD1. The V gene end was trimmed by 6 bases and the J gene end by 3 bases; junction bases not matched to a gene: 12. In germline, CDR1 is SQVTM, CDR2 ANQGSEA. This CDR3 spans 16 amino acids. The CDR3 here is CSVFPVGQEYTGELFF. The CDR3 DNA reads as TGCAGCGTATTCCCCGTGGGACAGGAGTACACCGGGGAGCTGTTTTTT.

The CDR3 region has the DNA TGTGCTAGTGGATCCGACAGGGGCCAGCCCCAGCATTTT. Its translation is CASGSDRGQPQHF. The rearrangement joins TRBV12-5 to TRBJ1-5; 8 bases line up with TRBD1. With 6 bases clipped from V and 7 bases from J, the junction kept 5 bases outside the gene matches. Germline-derived CDR1 and CDR2 are LGHNT and FRNRAP. The CDR3 is 13 residues long.

The chain couples TRBV12-3 or TRBV12-4 to TRBJ1-2; D perhaps matches TRBD1 (5 bases). Trimming took off 2 bases at V and 4 bases at J, with 11 bases between the two ends. The CDR3 spans 14 residues. The CDR3 DNA reads TGTGCCAGCAGTTTATCAGGGACCATCTATGGCTACACCTTC. Its translation is CASSLSGTIYGYTF.

This clonotype was observed a handful of times. The chain uses TRBV5-5 and TRBJ1-2; 7 nucleotides match TRBD1. Per germline, CDR1 SGHKS and CDR2 YYEKEE (reference sequence). The CDR3 is 14 residues long. J gave up 4 bases and V 6 bases, and 9 bases lay outside the gene matches. The DNA of the CDR3 is TGTGCCAGCACCCGCGACAGGGCCCCCTATGGCTACACCTTC. It specifies CASTRDRAPYGYTF.

This clonotype has a handful of counts. The CDR3 protein is CASSMGGAAGANVLTF. The CDR3 DNA reads TGTGCCAGCAGTATGGGGGGAGCTGCAGGGGCCAACGTCCTGACTTTC. The chain couples TRBV7-3 to TRBJ2-6, with D possibly matching TRBD2 (6 bases). Looked up from germline, CDR1 is SGHTA and CDR2 is FQGTGA. The CDR3 covers 16 residues. The V gene lost 6 bases and the J gene lost 4 bases, with 16 bases spanning the gap.

The rearrangement joins TRBV6-5 to TRBJ2-5; D gene uncertain. Germline V gene data show CDR1 as MNHEY and CDR2 as SVGAGI. The CDR3 extends over 21 amino acids. V was trimmed by 2 bases and J by 5 bases, leaving 33 bases between them. The DNA of the CDR3 is TGTGCCAGCAGTTACAGTGGTGTCAGGTCAAGCCTATGGGCTCAAAGCGAGACCCAGTACTTC. Amino acids: CASSYSGVRSSLWAQSETQYF.